Reported below is one T cell receptor (beta chain). Its antigen is unknown. This entry comes from a study of cytomegalovirus exposure and HLA in healthy donors. CDR1 is SNHLY and CDR2 is FYNNEI in the germline V gene. V dropped 8 bases and J dropped 7; count of bases not matched to a gene: 7. This CDR3 has 14 residues. General observations from the study: The later analysis indicated that the majority of CMV-associated TCR beta chains appeared HLA-restricted. Most TCR sequences showed up rarely, but some public TCRs showed up in many donors.

The PCR made use of 60 Vbeta and 13 Jbeta primers. Libraries were prepared by immunoSEQ multiplex PCR; TCRdb keeps only in-frame clonotypes and omits some of them. Of under 200,000 clones in the sample, 60% to 85% are singletons; the top ten hold around 3%. The chain uses TRBV2 and TRBJ2-1; TRBD2 agrees at 11 bases. The receptor was derived from a woman in her forties or fifties in good health and CMV-seropositive. The material sequenced was PBMCs. The CDR3 protein is CASGAGLAVNEQFF. The CDR3 nucleotides are TGTGCCAGCGGGGCGGGACTAGCGGTGAATGAGCAGTTCTTC.